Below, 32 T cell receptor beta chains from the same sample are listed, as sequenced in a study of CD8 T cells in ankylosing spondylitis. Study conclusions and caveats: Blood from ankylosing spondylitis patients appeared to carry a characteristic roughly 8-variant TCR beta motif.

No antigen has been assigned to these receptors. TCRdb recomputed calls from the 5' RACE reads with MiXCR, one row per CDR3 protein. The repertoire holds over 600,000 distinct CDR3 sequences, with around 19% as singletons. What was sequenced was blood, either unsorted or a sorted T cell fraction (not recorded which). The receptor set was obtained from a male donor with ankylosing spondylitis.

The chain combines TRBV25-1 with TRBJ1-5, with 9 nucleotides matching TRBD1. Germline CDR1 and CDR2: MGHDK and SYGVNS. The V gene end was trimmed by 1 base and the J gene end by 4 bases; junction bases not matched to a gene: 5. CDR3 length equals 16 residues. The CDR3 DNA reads TGTGCCAGCAGTGAATCCTCCGGGACAGGGAATCAGCCCCAGCATTTT. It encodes CASSESSGTGNQPQHF.

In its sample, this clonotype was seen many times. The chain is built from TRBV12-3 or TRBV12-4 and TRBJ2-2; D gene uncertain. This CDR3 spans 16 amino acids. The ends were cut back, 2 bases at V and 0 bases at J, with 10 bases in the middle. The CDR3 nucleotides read TGTGCCAGCAGTTTATCCCCGGTAGCGAACACCGGGGAGCTGTTTTTT. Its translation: CASSLSPVANTGELFF.

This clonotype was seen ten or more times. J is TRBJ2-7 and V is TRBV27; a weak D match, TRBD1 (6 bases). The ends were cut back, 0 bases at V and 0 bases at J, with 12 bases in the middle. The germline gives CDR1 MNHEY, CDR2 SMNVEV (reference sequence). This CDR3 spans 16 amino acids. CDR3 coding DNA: TGTGCCAGCAGTTTATCTACTGGACAGCTCTCCTACGAGCAGTACTTC. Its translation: CASSLSTGQLSYEQYF.

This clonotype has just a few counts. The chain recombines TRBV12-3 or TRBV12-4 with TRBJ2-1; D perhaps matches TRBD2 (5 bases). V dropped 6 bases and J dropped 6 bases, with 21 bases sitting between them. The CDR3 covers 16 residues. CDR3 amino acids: CASSHDPGSDVNEQFF. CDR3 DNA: TGTGCCAGCAGCCACGATCCGGGATCAGATGTCAATGAGCAGTTCTTC.

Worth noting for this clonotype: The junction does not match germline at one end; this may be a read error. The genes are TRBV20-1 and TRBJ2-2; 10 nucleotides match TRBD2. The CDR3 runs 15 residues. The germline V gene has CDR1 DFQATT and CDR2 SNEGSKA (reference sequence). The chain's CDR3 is CCANEGAGGPRELFF. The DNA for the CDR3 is TGCTGTGCTAACGAGGGAGCGGGAGGGCCTAGGGAGCTGTTTTTT.

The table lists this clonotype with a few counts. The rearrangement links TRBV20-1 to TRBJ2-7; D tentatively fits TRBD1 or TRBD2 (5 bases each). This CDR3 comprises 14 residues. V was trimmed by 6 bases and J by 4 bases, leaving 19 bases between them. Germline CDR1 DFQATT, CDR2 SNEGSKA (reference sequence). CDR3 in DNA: TGCAGTGCCACTTCCGGGACCGTTTTTTACGAGCAGTACTTC. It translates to CSATSGTVFYEQYF.

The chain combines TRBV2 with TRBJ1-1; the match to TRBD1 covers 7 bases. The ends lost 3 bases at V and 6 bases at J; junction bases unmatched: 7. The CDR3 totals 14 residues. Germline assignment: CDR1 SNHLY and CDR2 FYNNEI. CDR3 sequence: CASSDGQGDAEAFF. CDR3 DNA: TGTGCCAGCAGTGATGGGCAGGGGGACGCTGAAGCTTTCTTT.

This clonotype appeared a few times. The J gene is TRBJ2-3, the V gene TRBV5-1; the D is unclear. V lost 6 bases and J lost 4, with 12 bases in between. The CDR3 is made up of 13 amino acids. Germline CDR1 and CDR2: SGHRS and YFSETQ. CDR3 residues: CASMFPGADTQYF. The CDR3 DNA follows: TGCGCCAGCATGTTCCCTGGGGCAGATACGCAGTATTTT. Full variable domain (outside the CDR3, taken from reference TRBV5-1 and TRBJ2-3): KAGVTQTPRYLIKTRGQQVTLSCSPISGHRSVSWYQQTPGQGLQFLFEYFSETQRNKGNFPGRFSGRQFSNSRSEMNVSTLELGDSALYLCASMFPGADTQYFGPGTRLTVL.

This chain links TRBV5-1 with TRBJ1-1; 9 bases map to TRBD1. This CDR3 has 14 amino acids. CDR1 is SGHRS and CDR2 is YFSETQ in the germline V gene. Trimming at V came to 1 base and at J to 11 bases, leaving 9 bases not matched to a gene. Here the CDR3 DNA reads TGCGCCAGCAGCTTGTCCCGGGACAGGGTAGGGGCTTTCTTT. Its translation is CASSLSRDRVGAFF.

Here the CDR3 reads CASSLGANTIYF. DNA of the CDR3: TGTGCCAGCAGCTTAGGAGCAAACACCATATATTTT. V and J are TRBV11-3 and TRBJ1-3; D remains unclear. Germline values: CDR1 SGHNT, CDR2 YENEEA. V was trimmed by 1 base and J by 6 bases, leaving 4 bases between them. CDR3 length: 12 amino acids.

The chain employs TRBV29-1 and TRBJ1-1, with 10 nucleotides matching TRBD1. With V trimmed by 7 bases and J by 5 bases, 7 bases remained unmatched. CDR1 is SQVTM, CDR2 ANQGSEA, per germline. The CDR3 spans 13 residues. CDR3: CSARTGGYTEAFF. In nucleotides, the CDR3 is TGCAGCGCCAGGACAGGGGGATATACTGAAGCTTTCTTT.

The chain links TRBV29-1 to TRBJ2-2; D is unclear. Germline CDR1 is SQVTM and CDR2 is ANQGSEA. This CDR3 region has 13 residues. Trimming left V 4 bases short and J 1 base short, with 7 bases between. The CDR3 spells CSVALKNTGELFF. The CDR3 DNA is TGCAGCGTTGCACTAAAGAACACCGGGGAGCTGTTTTTT.

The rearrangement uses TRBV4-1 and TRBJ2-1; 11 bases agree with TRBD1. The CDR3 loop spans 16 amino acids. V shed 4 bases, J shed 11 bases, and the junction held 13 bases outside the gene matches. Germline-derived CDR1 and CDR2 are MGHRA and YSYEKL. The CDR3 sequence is CASSPGRSGQGDQQFF. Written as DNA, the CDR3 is TGCGCCAGCAGCCCCGGGCGCTCGGGACAGGGGGATCAGCAGTTCTTC.

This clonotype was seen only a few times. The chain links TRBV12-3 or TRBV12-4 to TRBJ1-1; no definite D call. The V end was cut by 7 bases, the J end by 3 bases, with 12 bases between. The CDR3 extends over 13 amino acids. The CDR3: CASTMGWDTEAFF. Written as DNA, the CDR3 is TGTGCCAGCACCATGGGTTGGGACACTGAAGCTTTCTTT.

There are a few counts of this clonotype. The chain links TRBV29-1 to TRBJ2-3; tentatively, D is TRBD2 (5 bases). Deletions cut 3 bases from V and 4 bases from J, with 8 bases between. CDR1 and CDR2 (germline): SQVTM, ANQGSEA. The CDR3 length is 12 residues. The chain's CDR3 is CSVDEGADTQYF. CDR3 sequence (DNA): TGCAGCGTTGATGAGGGCGCAGATACGCAGTATTTT.

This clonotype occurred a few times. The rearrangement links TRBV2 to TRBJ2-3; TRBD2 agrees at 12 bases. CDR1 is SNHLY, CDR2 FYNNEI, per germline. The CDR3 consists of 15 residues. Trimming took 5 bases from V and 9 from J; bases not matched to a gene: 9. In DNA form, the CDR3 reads TGTGCCAGCAGTCTAGCGGGAGGGTTAGGTCGGACGCAGTATTTT. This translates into CASSLAGGLGRTQYF.

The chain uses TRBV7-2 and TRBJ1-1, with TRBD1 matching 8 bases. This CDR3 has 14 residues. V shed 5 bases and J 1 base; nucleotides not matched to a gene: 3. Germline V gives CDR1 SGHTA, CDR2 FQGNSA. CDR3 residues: CASSTQGANTEAFF. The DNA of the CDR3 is TGTGCCAGCAGCACCCAGGGGGCGAACACTGAAGCTTTCTTT.

The CDR3 loop is CASSLARTGRKEETQYF. The DNA of the CDR3 is TGCGCCAGCAGCTTGGCCAGGACAGGGCGAAAAGAGGAGACCCAGTACTTC. The rearrangement joins TRBV5-1 to TRBJ2-5; 8 bases are shared with TRBD1. V shed 0 bases, J shed 5 bases, and the junction held 12 bases outside the gene matches. CDR3 length equals 17 residues. Per germline, CDR1 SGHRS and CDR2 YFSETQ.

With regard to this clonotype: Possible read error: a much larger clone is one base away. CDR3 loop: CASSLRGGSYNEHFF. The DNA of the CDR3 is TGTGCCAGCAGCTTAAGGGGCGGGTCCTACAATGAGCATTTCTTC. This rearrangement joins TRBV7-2 to TRBJ2-1; possibly TRBD1 or TRBD2 for D (5 bases each). Germline CDR1 and CDR2: SGHTA and FQGNSA. The CDR3 has 15 amino acids.

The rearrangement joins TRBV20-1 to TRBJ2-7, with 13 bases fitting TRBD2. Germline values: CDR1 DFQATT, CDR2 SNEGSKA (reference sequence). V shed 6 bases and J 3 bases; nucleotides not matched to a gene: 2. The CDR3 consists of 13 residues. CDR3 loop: CSATSGRGYEQYF. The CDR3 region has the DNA TGCAGTGCCACTAGCGGGAGGGGCTACGAGCAGTACTTC.

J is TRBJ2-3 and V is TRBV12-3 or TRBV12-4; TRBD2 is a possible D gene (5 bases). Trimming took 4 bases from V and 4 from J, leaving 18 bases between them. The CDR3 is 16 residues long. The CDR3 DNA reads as TGTGCCAGCAGTTCTCGGGGTGGGATAAAGTCAGATACGCAGTATTTT. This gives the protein CASSSRGGIKSDTQYF.

The CDR3 region is CASSAGGGIYEQYF. CDR3 coding DNA: TGTGCCAGCAGCGCTGGCGGGGGCATCTACGAGCAGTACTTC. This chain joins TRBV5-6 and TRBJ2-7; D perhaps matches TRBD2 (7 bases). CDR3 length: 14 amino acids. CDR1 and CDR2 (germline): SGHDT, YYEEEE. Trimming took off 4 bases at V and 3 bases at J, with 14 bases between the two ends.

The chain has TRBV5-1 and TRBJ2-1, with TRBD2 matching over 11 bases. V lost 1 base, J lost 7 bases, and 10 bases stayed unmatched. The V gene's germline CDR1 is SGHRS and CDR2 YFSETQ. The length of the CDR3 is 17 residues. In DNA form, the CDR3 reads TGCGCCAGCAGCTTGCCCGCTCTAGCGGGAGGTGAAAATGAGCAGTTCTTC. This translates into CASSLPALAGGENEQFF.

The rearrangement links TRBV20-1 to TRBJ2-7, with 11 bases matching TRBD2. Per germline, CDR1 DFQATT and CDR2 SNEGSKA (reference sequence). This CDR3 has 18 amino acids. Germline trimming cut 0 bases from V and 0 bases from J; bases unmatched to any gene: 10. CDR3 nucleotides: TGCAGTGCTAGAGATCTGGCTAGCGGGAGGCCGAACTCCTACGAGCAGTACTTC. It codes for CSARDLASGRPNSYEQYF.

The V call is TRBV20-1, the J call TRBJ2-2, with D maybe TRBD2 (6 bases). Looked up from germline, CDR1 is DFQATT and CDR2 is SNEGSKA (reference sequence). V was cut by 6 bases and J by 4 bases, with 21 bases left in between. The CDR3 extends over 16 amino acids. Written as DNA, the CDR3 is TGCAGTGCCAGAAAATCCGGGAGAAGTAGCACCGGGGAGCTGTTTTTT. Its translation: CSARKSGRSSTGELFF.

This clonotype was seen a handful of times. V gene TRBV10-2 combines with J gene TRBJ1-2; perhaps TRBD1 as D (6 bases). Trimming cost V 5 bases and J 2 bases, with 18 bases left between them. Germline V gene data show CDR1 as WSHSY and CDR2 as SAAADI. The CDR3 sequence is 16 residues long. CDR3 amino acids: CASSSYPDSLNYGYTF. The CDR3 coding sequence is TGCGCCAGCAGTTCTTACCCGGACAGCCTCAACTATGGCTACACCTTC.

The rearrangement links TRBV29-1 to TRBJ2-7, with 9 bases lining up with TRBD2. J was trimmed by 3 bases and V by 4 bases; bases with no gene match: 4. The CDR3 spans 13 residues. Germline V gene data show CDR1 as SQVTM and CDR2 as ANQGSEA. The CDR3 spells CSVALAGGYEQYF. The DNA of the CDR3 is TGCAGCGTTGCACTAGCGGGTGGCTACGAGCAGTACTTC.

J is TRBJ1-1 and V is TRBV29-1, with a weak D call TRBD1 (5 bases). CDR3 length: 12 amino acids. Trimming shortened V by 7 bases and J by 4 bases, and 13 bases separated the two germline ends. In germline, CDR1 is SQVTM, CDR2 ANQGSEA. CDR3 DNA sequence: TGCAGCGCGGTCCGGGGGAGCACTGAAGCTTTCTTT. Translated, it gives CSAVRGSTEAFF.

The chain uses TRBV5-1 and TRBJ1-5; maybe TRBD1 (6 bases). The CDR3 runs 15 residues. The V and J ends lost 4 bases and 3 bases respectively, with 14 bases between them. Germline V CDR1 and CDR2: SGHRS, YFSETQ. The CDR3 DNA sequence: TGCGCCAGCAGCGAGGGGGGTGGATCCAATCAGCCCCAGCATTTT. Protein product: CASSEGGGSNQPQHF.

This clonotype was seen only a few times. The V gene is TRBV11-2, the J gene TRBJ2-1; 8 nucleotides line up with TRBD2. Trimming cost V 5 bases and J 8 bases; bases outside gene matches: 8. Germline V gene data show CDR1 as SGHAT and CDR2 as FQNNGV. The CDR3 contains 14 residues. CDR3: CASSSPGGPDEQFF. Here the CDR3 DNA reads TGTGCCAGCAGCAGCCCGGGAGGGCCTGATGAGCAGTTCTTC.

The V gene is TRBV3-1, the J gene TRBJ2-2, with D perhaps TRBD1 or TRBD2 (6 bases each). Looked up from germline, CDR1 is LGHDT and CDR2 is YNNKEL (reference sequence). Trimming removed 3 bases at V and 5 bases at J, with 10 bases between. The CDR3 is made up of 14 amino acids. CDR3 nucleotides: TGTGCCAGCAGCCAGAGAGGGGGGACCGGGGAGCTGTTTTTT. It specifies CASSQRGGTGELFF.

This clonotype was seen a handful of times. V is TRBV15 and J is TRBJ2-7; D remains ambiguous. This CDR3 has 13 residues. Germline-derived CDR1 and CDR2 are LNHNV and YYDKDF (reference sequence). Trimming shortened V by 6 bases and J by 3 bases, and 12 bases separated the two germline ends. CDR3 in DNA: TGTGCCACCAGTGTGGGGTACCGCTACGAGCAGTACTTC. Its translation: CATSVGYRYEQYF.